This TCR beta chain originates from a study of type 1 and type 2 diabetes patients. V lost 1 base to trimming and J lost 1 base, with 14 bases between them. Germline-derived CDR1 and CDR2 are SGHRS and YFSETQ. The CDR3 sequence is 17 residues long. The PCR template was genomic DNA. The TCR beta CDR3 region was amplified using 30 forward and 13 reverse primers. TCRdb fed the multiplex PCR reads into MiXCR, producing one record per CDR3 protein. This repertoire shows fewer than 350,000 distinct CDR3 sequences, around 50% found once; its top ten account for around 13%. V usage is TRBV5-1 and J usage is TRBJ2-2; D gene uncertain. This TCR was recovered from a man younger than 35 with type 2 diabetes. The specimen sequenced was peripheral blood mononuclear cells (PBMCs). CDR3 loop: CASSLRTMSVNTGELFF. As DNA, the CDR3 is TGCGCCAGCAGCTTGCGCACCATGTCAGTGAACACCGGGGAGCTGTTTTTT.